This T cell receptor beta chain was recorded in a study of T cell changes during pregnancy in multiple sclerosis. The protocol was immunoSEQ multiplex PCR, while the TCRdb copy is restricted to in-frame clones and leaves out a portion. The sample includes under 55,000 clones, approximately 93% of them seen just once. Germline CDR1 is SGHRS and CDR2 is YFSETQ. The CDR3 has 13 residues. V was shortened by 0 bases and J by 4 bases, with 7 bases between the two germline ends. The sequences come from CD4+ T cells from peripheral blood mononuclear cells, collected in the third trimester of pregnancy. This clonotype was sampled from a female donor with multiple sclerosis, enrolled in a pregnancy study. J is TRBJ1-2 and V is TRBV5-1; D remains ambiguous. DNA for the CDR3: TGCGCCAGCAGCTTGGAACCGAGCTATGGCTACACCTTC. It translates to CASSLEPSYGYTF.